A selection of T cell receptor beta chains follows, all from one sample in a study of OX40 agonist ivuxolimab in advanced cancers. Profiling relied on immunoSEQ multiplex PCR, and the TCRdb table lists in-frame clones only, not all of them. The sample lists 3,200 or so clones; about 92% were seen once. Source: CD4+ or CD8+ T cells sorted from blood, taken in a trial of the OX40 agonist ivuxolimab. These receptors were taken from an adult with an advanced solid tumor such as melanoma, head and neck, liver or kidney cancer. Each CDR3 is given with its conserved first and last residue. Each record gives: CDR3 protein, CDR3 DNA, clone size, V gene, CDR3 length, D gene, J gene. D genes are given only for firm matches. For some rows the clone size is stated as once, few or many, or as a class when expanded; others skip it.

CASSPHGSYNEQFF	TGTGCCAGCAGCCCCCATGGATCCTACAATGAGCAGTTCTTC	.	TRBV7-9	14	.	TRBJ2-1
CASRGSGTAKETQYF	TGTGCCAGCAGAGGGTCGGGGACAGCTAAAGAGACCCAGTACTTC	.	TRBV21-1	15	.	TRBJ2-5
CAWRGGNGYTF	TGTGCCTGGAGGGGGGGCAATGGCTACACCTTC	.	TRBV30	11	.	TRBJ1-2
CATSRGQILNTEAFF	TGTGCCACCAGCAGGGGACAGATTTTGAACACTGAAGCTTTCTTT	.	TRBV15	15	TRBD1	TRBJ1-1
CASAILDRLRGYTF	TGTGCCAGCGCAATACTCGACAGGCTCAGAGGCTACACCTTC	.	TRBV28	14	.	TRBJ1-2
CASSLAPSFVVNEQFF	TGCGCCAGCAGCTTGGCCCCTAGTTTCGTAGTCAATGAGCAGTTCTTC	.	TRBV5-1	16	.	TRBJ2-1
CASSLIGRARHYQPQHF	TGTGCCAGCAGTTTAATCGGGCGGGCGCGTCATTATCAGCCCCAGCATTTT	.	TRBV27	17	.	TRBJ1-5
CASSIGRGPYEQYF	TGTGCCAGTAGTATAGGGAGGGGGCCCTACGAGCAGTACTTC	.	TRBV19	14	.	TRBJ2-7
CASTRGRGGGGYTF	TGTGCCAGCACCAGGGGCAGGGGAGGTGGTGGCTACACCTTC	.	TRBV6-1	14	.	TRBJ1-2
CASSPQTTNYGYTF	TGTGCCAGTAGTCCCCAGACAACTAACTATGGCTACACCTTC	.	TRBV19	14	.	TRBJ1-2
CASSLPGPADTQYF	TGTGCCAGCAGCTTGCCGGGACCCGCAGATACGCAGTATTTT	.	TRBV5-4	14	.	TRBJ2-3
CASSLVGWGTQYF	TGTGCCAGCAGCTTAGTTGGCTGGGGGACCCAGTACTTC	.	TRBV7-2	13	.	TRBJ2-5
CASSYNQETYEQYF	TGTGCCAGCAGTTACAACCAGGAGACCTACGAGCAGTACTTC	.	TRBV6-5	14	.	TRBJ2-7
CASSKRWEGTNTEAFF	TGTGCCAGCAGCAAAAGGTGGGAGGGTACGAACACTGAAGCTTTCTTT	.	TRBV21-1	16	.	TRBJ1-1
CASSVGELEETQYF	TGTGCCAGCAGCGTAGGGGAGCTGGAGGAGACCCAGTACTTC	.	TRBV9	14	.	TRBJ2-5
CASSYSGGASYGYTF	TGTGCCAGCAGTTACTCAGGGGGCGCTTCCTATGGCTACACCTTC	.	TRBV6-5	15	TRBD1	TRBJ1-2
CASSDRENQPQHF	TGTGCCAGTAGTGACAGGGAGAACCAGCCCCAGCATTTT	few	TRBV19	13	TRBD1	TRBJ1-5
CASRASAQGAYGYTF	TGTGCCAGCAGAGCTTCTGCACAGGGGGCGTATGGCTACACCTTC	once	TRBV6-5	15	TRBD1	TRBJ1-2
CASSLRAGTTGELFF	TGCGCCAGCAGCCTACGGGCGGGGACCACCGGGGAGCTGTTTTTT	.	TRBV5-1	15	.	TRBJ2-2
CSAPDRERHYNSPLHF	TGCAGCGCCCCTGACAGGGAACGGCACTATAATTCACCCCTCCACTTT	.	TRBV29-1	16	TRBD1	TRBJ1-6
CASSPRGGGETQYF	TGCGCCAGCAGCCCCAGGGGCGGGGGAGAGACCCAGTACTTC	.	TRBV4-1	14	.	TRBJ2-5
CAWGRVMGSPLHF	TGTGCCTGGGGTCGGGTGATGGGGTCACCCCTCCACTTT	.	TRBV30	13	.	TRBJ1-6
CASSIGGGISEAFF	TGTGCCAGTAGTATAGGTGGCGGAATAAGCGAAGCTTTCTTT	.	TRBV19	14	.	TRBJ1-1
CASRGTGRDEETQYF	TGTGCCAGCAGAGGAACAGGGCGGGATGAAGAGACCCAGTACTTC	.	TRBV6-5	15	.	TRBJ2-5
CASRAGSSYNEQFF	TGTGCCAGCCGGGCGGGGAGCTCCTACAATGAGCAGTTCTTC	.	TRBV6-1	14	.	TRBJ2-1
CASSPGEGQPQHF	TGTGCCAGCAGTCCAGGGGAGGGTCAGCCCCAGCATTTT	.	TRBV7-7	13	.	TRBJ1-5
CASSQVMGLANEKLFF	TGCGCCAGCAGCCAAGTTATGGGGCTTGCAAATGAAAAACTGTTTTTT	.	TRBV4-1	16	.	TRBJ1-4
CASSSYRDNEQFF	TGTGCCAGCAGCTCCTACAGAGACAATGAGCAGTTCTTC	.	TRBV7-9	13	.	TRBJ2-1
CASSPRTGSYNSPLHF	TGTGCCAGCAGCCCTCGGACGGGCTCCTATAATTCACCCCTCCACTTT	.	TRBV7-2	16	.	TRBJ1-6
CASSLAVSSYNEQFF	TGTGCCAGCAGCTTAGCGGTGAGCTCCTACAATGAGCAGTTCTTC	few	TRBV7-8	15	.	TRBJ2-1
CASSNGGVSPLHF	TGTGCCAGCAGCAACGGAGGGGTCTCACCCCTCCACTTT	.	TRBV27	13	.	TRBJ1-6
CASSLGQGGTDTQYF	TGCGCCAGCAGCTTGGGACAGGGGGGCACAGATACGCAGTATTTT	once	TRBV5-1	15	TRBD1	TRBJ2-3
CASSRDNYGYTF	TGTGCATCGTCCAGGGATAACTATGGCTACACCTTC	.	TRBV28	12	.	TRBJ1-2
CASSHRGDLWGYTF	TGTGCCAGCAGCCACAGGGGGGACCTGTGGGGCTACACCTTC	.	TRBV21-1	14	.	TRBJ1-2
CATQSGLAGGAAGGEQFF	TGTGCCACCCAATCCGGGCTAGCGGGGGGGGCCGCGGGAGGTGAGCAGTTCTTC	.	TRBV19	18	TRBD2	TRBJ2-1